Below are 2 T cell receptor beta chains sequenced from a single sample in a study of blood T cells in healthy people across ages. The use of a sample-barcoded 5' primer and a J-beta primer mix characterized a second PCR of roughly 7 to 11 cycles. TCRdb re-analysed the 5' RACE reads in MiXCR, keeping a single row per CDR3 protein. The sample lists about 1.4 million distinct CDR3 sequences; 45% to 70% were seen once. Source material: blood. Receptors were obtained from a man aged 18-30 years in good health.

The chain uses TRBV5-1 and TRBJ2-1; maybe TRBD2 (5 bases). V shed 7 bases and J shed 4 bases, with 15 bases lying between them. Germline CDR1 is SGHRS and CDR2 is YFSETQ. The CDR3 is 14 residues long. The CDR3 region has the DNA TGCGCCAGCGACGAGGGATGGGGATACAATGAGCAGTTCTTC. This codes for CASDEGWGYNEQFF.

This clonotype was seen a handful of times. The J gene is TRBJ2-3, the V gene TRBV5-1; 7 bases map to TRBD1. Germline V gene sequence: CDR1 SGHRS, CDR2 YFSETQ. CDR3 length: 15 residues. The V segment lost 4 bases and the J segment 1 base; nucleotides outside the gene matches: 6. The CDR3 nucleotides read TGCGCCAGCAGCACGACAGGGTTTGGCACAGATACGCAGTATTTT. Amino acids: CASSTTGFGTDTQYF.